This TCR beta chain derives from a study of T cell repertoires in cytomegalovirus infection. In TCRdb, the reads were re-called with MiXCR into one record per CDR3 protein. The table records approximately 250,000 distinct CDR3 sequences, roughly 22% of them present only once. The CDR3 has 12 amino acids. V lost 8 bases and J 7 bases, leaving 14 bases between the germline ends. In germline, CDR1 is MGHRA, CDR2 YSYEKL. The chain uses TRBV4-1 and TRBJ1-1; a weak D match, TRBD1 (6 bases). Sequencing used CD8+ T cells from PBMCs. The sequence was obtained from a human donor in good health (CMV status not recorded). Some clones in this sample may be carry-over from other donors' samples. CDR3: CASRLGGGEAFF. The DNA of the CDR3 is TGCGCCAGCCGCCTGGGAGGGGGTGAAGCTTTCTTT.